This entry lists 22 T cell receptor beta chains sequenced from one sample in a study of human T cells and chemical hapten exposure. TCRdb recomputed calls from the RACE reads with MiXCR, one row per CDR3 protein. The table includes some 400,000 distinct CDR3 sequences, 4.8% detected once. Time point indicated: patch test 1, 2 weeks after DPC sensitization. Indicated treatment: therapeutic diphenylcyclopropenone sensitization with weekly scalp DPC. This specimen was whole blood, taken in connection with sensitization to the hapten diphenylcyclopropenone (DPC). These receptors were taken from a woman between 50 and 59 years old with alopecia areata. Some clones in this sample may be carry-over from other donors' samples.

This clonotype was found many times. The DNA for the CDR3 is TGTGCCAGCAGCTTAGTAATTTTGGGTAGCGGGGGGCAAGAGACCCAGTACTTC. Encoded protein: CASSLVILGSGGQETQYF. The V call is TRBV11-2, the J call TRBJ2-5; 10 bases line up with TRBD2. The CDR3 runs 18 residues. The junction had 10 bases not matched to a gene; V was cut back by 1 base and J by 2 bases. Germline V CDR1 and CDR2: SGHAT, FQNNGV.

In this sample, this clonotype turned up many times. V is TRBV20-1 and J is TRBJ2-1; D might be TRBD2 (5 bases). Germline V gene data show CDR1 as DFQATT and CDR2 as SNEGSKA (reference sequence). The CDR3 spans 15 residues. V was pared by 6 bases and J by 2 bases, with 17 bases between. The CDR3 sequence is CSAPAPGVTYNEQFF. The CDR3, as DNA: TGCAGTGCCCCGGCCCCCGGGGTGACCTACAATGAGCAGTTCTTC.

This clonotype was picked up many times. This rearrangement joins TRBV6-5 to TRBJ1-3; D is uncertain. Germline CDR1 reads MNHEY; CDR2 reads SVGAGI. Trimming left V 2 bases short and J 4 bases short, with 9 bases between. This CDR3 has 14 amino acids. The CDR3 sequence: CASSYSSEGNTIYF. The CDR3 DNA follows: TGTGCCAGCAGTTACAGCAGCGAGGGAAACACCATATATTTT.

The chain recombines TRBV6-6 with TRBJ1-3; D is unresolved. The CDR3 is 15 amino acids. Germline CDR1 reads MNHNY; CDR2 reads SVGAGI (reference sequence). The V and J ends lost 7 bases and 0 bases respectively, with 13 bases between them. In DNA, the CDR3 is TGTGCCAGCACCTTCTCCCCCAGCTCTGGAAACACCATATATTTT. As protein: CASTFSPSSGNTIYF.

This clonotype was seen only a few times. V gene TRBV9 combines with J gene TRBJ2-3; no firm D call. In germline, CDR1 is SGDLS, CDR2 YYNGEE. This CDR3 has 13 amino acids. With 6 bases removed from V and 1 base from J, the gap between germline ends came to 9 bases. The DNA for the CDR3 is TGTGCCAGCACCGCCCTTCGCACAGATACGCAGTATTTT. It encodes CASTALRTDTQYF.

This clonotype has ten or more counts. CDR3 nucleotide sequence: TGCAGTGCTTCTAGGGGGGTTGGAGTCAGCAATCAGCCCCAGCATTTT. Amino acids: CSASRGVGVSNQPQHF. The J gene is TRBJ1-5, the V gene TRBV20-1, with D possibly matching TRBD1 (6 bases). This CDR3 comprises 16 residues. V was clipped by 5 bases and J by 1 base, with 18 bases between them. Per germline, CDR1 DFQATT and CDR2 SNEGSKA (reference sequence).

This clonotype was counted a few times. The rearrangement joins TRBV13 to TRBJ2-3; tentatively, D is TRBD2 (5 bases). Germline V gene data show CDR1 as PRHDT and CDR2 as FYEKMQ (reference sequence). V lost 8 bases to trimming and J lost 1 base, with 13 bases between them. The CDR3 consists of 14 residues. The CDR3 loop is CASLDRGGTDTQYF. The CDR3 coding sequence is TGTGCCAGCCTCGACCGGGGTGGCACAGATACGCAGTATTTT. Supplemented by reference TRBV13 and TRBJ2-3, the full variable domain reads AAGVIQSPRHLIKEKRETATLKCYPIPRHDTVYWYQQGPGQDPQFLISFYEKMQSDKGSIPDRFSAQQFSDYHSELNMSSLELGDSALYFCASLDRGGTDTQYFGPGTRLTVL.

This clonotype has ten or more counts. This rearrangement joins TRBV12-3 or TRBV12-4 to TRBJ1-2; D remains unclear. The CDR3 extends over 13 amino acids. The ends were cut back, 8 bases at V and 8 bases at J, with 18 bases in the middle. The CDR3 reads CASSSTLTGGYTF. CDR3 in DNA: TGTGCCAGCTCCTCGACACTCACCGGGGGCTACACCTTC.

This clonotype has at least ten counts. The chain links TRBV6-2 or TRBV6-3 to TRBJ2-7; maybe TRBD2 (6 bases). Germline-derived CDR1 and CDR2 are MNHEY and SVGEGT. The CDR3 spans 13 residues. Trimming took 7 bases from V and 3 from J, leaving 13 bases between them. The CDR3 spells CASTSWEVYEQYF. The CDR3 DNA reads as TGTGCCAGCACCTCCTGGGAGGTCTACGAGCAGTACTTC.

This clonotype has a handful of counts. CDR3 nucleotides: TGCGCCAGCAGCCAAGATCCCCCCGGGGGGGGCACCGGGGAGCTGTTTTTT. Protein: CASSQDPPGGGTGELFF. The chain couples TRBV4-1 to TRBJ2-2, with 8 bases lining up with TRBD2. In germline, CDR1 is MGHRA, CDR2 YSYEKL. Germline trimming cut 0 bases from V and 4 bases from J; bases unmatched to any gene: 7. The CDR3 sequence is 17 residues long.

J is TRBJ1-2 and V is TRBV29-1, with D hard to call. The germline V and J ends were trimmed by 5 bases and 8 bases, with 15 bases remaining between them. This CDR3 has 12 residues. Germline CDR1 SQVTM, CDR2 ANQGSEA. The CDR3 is CSVSGSLGGYTF. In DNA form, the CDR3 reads TGCAGCGTTTCTGGCAGCCTAGGCGGCTACACCTTC.

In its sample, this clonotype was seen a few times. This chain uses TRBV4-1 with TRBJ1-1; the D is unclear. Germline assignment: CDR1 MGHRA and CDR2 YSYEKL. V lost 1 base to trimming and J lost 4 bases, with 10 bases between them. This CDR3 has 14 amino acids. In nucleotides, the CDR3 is TGCGCCAGCAGCCAAGCGGCGGCTGTCACTGAAGCTTTCTTT. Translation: CASSQAAAVTEAFF.

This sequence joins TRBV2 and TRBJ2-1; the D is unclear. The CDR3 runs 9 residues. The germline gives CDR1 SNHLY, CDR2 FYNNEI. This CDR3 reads CAATPQQFF. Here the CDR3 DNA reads TGTGCAGCTACCCCTCAGCAGTTCTTC. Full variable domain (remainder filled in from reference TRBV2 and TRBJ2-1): EPEVTQTPSHQVTQMGQEVILRCVPISNHLYFYWYRQILGQKVEFLVSFYNNEISEKSEIFDDQFSVERPDGSNFTLKIRSTKLEDSAMYFCAATPQQFFGPGTRLTVL.

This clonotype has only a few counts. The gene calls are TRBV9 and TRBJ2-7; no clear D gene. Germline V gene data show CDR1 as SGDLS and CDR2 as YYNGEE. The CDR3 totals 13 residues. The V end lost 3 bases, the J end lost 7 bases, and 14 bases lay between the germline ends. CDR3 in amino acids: CASSGTERREQYF. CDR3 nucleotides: TGTGCCAGCAGCGGGACGGAGAGGCGGGAGCAGTACTTC.

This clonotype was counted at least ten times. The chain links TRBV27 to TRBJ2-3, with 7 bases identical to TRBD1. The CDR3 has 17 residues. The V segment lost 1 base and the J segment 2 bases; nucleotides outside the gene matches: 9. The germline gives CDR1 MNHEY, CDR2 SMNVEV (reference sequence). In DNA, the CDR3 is TGTGCCAGCAGTTTATATGTTGGTCAGGGGGTCACAGATACGCAGTATTTT. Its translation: CASSLYVGQGVTDTQYF.

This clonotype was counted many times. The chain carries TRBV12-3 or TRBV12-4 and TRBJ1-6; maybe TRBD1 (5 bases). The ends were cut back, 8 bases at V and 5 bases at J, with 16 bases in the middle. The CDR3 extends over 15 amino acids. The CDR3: CASQSYGGNNSPLHF. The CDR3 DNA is TGTGCCAGCCAAAGTTACGGGGGAAATAATTCACCCCTCCACTTT.

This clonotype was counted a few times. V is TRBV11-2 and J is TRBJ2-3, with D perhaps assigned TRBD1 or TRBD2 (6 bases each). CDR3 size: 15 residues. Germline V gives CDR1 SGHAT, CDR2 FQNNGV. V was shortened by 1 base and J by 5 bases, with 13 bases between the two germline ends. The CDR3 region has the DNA TGTGCCAGCAGCTTAGTAGAAGGGGGACTAGATACGCAGTATTTT. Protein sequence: CASSLVEGGLDTQYF.

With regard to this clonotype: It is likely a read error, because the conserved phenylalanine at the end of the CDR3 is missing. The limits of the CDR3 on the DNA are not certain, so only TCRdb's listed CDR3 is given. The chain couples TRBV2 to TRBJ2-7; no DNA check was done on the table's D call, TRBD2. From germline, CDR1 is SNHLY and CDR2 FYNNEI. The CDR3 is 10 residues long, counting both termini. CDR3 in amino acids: CASSGRAPLL.

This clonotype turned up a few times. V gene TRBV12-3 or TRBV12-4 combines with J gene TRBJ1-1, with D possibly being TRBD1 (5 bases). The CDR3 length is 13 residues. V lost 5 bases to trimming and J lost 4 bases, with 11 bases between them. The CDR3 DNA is TGTGCCAGCAGTGCCACCGGGGCCACTGAAGCTTTCTTT. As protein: CASSATGATEAFF.

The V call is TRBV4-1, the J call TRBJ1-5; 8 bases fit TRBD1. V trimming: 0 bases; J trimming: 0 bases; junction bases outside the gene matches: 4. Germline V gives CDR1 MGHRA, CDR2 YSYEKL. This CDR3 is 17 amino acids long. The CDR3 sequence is CASSQEGQALSNQPQHF. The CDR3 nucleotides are TGCGCCAGCAGCCAAGAGGGACAGGCCCTTAGCAATCAGCCCCAGCATTTT.

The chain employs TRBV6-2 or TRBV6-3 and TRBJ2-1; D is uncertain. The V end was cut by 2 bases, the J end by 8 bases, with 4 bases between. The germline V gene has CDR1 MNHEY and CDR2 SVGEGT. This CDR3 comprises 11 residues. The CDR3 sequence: CASSYPDEQFF. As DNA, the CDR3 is TGTGCCAGCAGTTACCCAGATGAGCAGTTCTTC.

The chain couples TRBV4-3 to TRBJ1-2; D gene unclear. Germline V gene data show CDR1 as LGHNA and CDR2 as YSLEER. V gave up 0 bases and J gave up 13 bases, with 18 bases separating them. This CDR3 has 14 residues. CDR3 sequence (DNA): TGCGCCAGCAGCCAAGAGGCCAGCGAGTACGGTGTCACCTTC. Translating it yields CASSQEASEYGVTF.